Each of the 21 T cell receptor beta chains below was sequenced from the same sample in a study of neurological immune-mediated disorders. One entry per CDR3 protein, called by TCRdb with MiXCR from the 5' RACE reads. Among 40,000 to 50,000 distinct CDR3 sequences listed, around 1.9% were seen once. The material sequenced was PBMCs. The receptors derive from a middle-aged woman with multiple sclerosis.

This clonotype has a count of ten or more. V usage is TRBV20-1 and J usage is TRBJ2-2; weak D call: TRBD1 (6 bases). The CDR3 has 16 residues. Trimming shortened V by 0 bases and J by 3 bases, and 14 bases separated the two germline ends. Germline CDR1 is DFQATT and CDR2 is SNEGSKA (reference sequence). This CDR3 reads CSARDVRGQDTGELFF. DNA of the CDR3: TGCAGTGCTAGAGATGTCAGGGGTCAGGACACCGGGGAGCTGTTTTTT.

This clonotype occurred a few times. The J gene is TRBJ1-5, the V gene TRBV4-2; 7 bases are a match to TRBD1. Germline V gene lookup returns CDR1 LGHNA and CDR2 YNFKEQ. This CDR3 is 17 amino acids long. V lost 0 bases to trimming and J lost 7 bases; unmatched junction nucleotides: 12. The CDR3 DNA reads as TGTGCCAGCAGCCAAGATAGCCGCCGGACAGGTGGGCAGCCCCAGCATTTT. It codes for CASSQDSRRTGGQPQHF.

This clonotype was seen repeatedly, ten times or more. The chain carries TRBV12-5 and TRBJ2-7; perhaps TRBD1 as D (5 bases). This CDR3 has 14 amino acids. V was cut by 5 bases and J by 5 bases, with 16 bases left in between. Germline V gene lookup returns CDR1 LGHNT and CDR2 FRNRAP. The CDR3 DNA reads TGTGCTAGTGGTCTCGAATTGGCAGGGCACGAGCAGTACTTC. Its translation is CASGLELAGHEQYF.

This clonotype has a count of ten or more. The chain couples TRBV28 to TRBJ1-2; D might be TRBD1 (5 bases). Germline V gives CDR1 MDHEN, CDR2 SYDVKM. Trimming shortened V by 8 bases and J by 4 bases, and 17 bases separated the two germline ends. CDR3 length: 14 residues. In nucleotides, the CDR3 is TGTGCCAGCGAAACCCCGGGGCAGGGCTATGGCTACACCTTC. Amino acid sequence: CASETPGQGYGYTF.

In its sample, this clonotype was seen many times. A much larger clone sits a single nucleotide away, making a read error possible. V is TRBV2 and J is TRBJ2-5; D perhaps matches TRBD2 (6 bases). This CDR3 region has 14 residues. V dropped 7 bases and J dropped 7 bases, with 19 bases sitting between them. The germline V gene encodes CDR1 SNHLY and CDR2 FYNNEI. The CDR3 bases are TGTGCCAGCAAGAATTCTTGGGGGGAAGGGACCCAGTACTTC. This encodes CASKNSWGEGTQYF.

This rearrangement joins TRBV3-1 to TRBJ1-2; no clear D gene. Between the trimmed V and J ends, which lost 1 base and 8 bases, there was a span of 23 bases. Germline CDR1 reads LGHDT; CDR2 reads YNNKEL (reference sequence). This CDR3 spans 17 amino acids. The CDR3, as DNA: TGTGCCAGCAGCCAAGGAAAGATGGGAGGGAGTTCGAAAGGCTACACCTTC. Translation: CASSQGKMGGSSKGYTF.

This clonotype has ten or more counts. The rearrangement joins TRBV5-1 to TRBJ1-1; TRBD1 matches 9 bases. This CDR3 is built from 18 residues. J lost 0 bases, V lost 4 bases, and 13 bases had no gene match. Looked up from germline, CDR1 is SGHRS and CDR2 is YFSETQ. CDR3 nucleotides: TGCGCCAGCAGCATTGGGACAGGGTTAACTGGAATGAACACTGAAGCTTTCTTT. It translates to CASSIGTGLTGMNTEAFF.

This clonotype was counted many times. This chain links TRBV4-1 with TRBJ1-6, with 8 bases fitting TRBD1. The trim removed 1 base at V and 4 bases at J, leaving 9 bases unmatched. The CDR3 has 18 amino acids. From germline, CDR1 is MGHRA and CDR2 YSYEKL. The CDR3: CASSQGPQGEAYNSPLHF. For the CDR3, the DNA is TGCGCCAGCAGCCAAGGTCCACAGGGGGAGGCGTATAATTCACCCCTCCACTTT.

This clonotype appeared many times. This chain connects TRBV15 to TRBJ2-2, with D possibly TRBD2 on 6 matching bases. Germline assignment: CDR1 LNHNV and CDR2 YYDKDF (reference sequence). The CDR3 runs 16 residues. Trimming pared 1 base from V and 6 bases from J, leaving 15 bases between. CDR3 amino acids: CATSRGGTLSAGELFF. The CDR3 coding sequence is TGTGCCACCAGCAGAGGAGGGACTCTCTCCGCCGGGGAGCTGTTTTTT. Variable domain in full (rest from reference TRBV15 and TRBJ2-2): DAMVIQNPRYQVTQFGKPVTLSCSQTLNHNVMYWYQQKSSQAPKLLFHYYDKDFNNEADTPDNFQSRRPNTSFCFLDIRSPGLGDTAMYLCATSRGGTLSAGELFFGEGSRLTVL.

This clonotype has a count of ten or more. The CDR3 is CASTRLIPGQGLFGANVLTF. CDR3 nucleotide sequence: TGTGCCAGCACCCGGCTTATACCGGGACAGGGGTTATTTGGGGCCAACGTCCTGACTTTC. This chain links TRBV3-1 with TRBJ2-6; TRBD1 aligns across 10 bases. This CDR3 comprises 20 residues. With 7 bases clipped from V and 3 bases from J, the junction kept 18 bases outside the gene matches. Looked up from germline, CDR1 is LGHDT and CDR2 is YNNKEL (reference sequence).

This clonotype was counted at least ten times. The chain employs TRBV20-1 and TRBJ1-1; D gene uncertain. This CDR3 has 13 amino acids. Germline V gene data show CDR1 as DFQATT and CDR2 as SNEGSKA (reference sequence). Trimming left V 3 bases short and J 4 bases short, with 12 bases between. CDR3: CSARPELGTEAFF. In DNA, the CDR3 is TGCAGTGCTAGGCCAGAGTTGGGCACTGAAGCTTTCTTT.

This clonotype was seen many times. The chain is built from TRBV10-2 and TRBJ2-3; 7 nucleotides align to TRBD1. Unmatched junction bases numbered 10, after V lost 8 bases and J lost 5 bases. In germline, CDR1 is WSHSY, CDR2 SAAADI. The CDR3 contains 14 residues. In DNA, the CDR3 is TGCGCCAGCGTCCAAGGGACAGTGGGAGATACGCAGTATTTT. It encodes CASVQGTVGDTQYF.

The table lists this clonotype with many counts. The rearrangement uses TRBV10-2 and TRBJ2-7; TRBD2 aligns across 15 bases. J was trimmed by 3 bases and V by 8 bases; bases with no gene match: 8. Looked up from germline, CDR1 is WSHSY and CDR2 is SAAADI. The CDR3 totals 16 residues. DNA for the CDR3: TGCGCCAGCGCTGGACTAGCGGGGGGGAAAGTCTACGAGCAGTACTTC. The encoded protein is CASAGLAGGKVYEQYF.

This clonotype was picked up many times. The J gene is TRBJ2-2, the V gene TRBV7-2; D is undetermined. The V gene lost 4 bases and the J gene lost 6 bases, with 6 bases spanning the gap. Germline V gives CDR1 SGHTA, CDR2 FQGNSA. This CDR3 is built from 12 residues. The CDR3 loop reads CASSYDAGELFF. DNA of the CDR3: TGTGCCAGCAGCTATGATGCCGGGGAGCTGTTTTTT.

This clonotype was observed at least ten times. The rearrangement links TRBV5-1 to TRBJ2-5, with no clear D. From germline, CDR1 is SGHRS and CDR2 YFSETQ. V was clipped by 2 bases and J by 3 bases, with 5 bases between them. The CDR3 has 12 amino acids. The CDR3 DNA is TGCGCCAGCAGCTTTGCCGAAGAGACCCAGTACTTC. Its translation is CASSFAEETQYF.

This clonotype was seen repeatedly, ten times or more. The chain employs TRBV19 and TRBJ1-1; TRBD1 is a possible D gene (6 bases). CDR3 size: 16 residues. CDR1 LNHDA and CDR2 SQIVND come from the germline V gene (reference sequence). Trimming took 7 bases from V and 2 from J, leaving 20 bases between them. For the CDR3, the DNA is TGTGCCAGTACCACAGGGTCGTTGGGGCCTAACACTGAAGCTTTCTTT. This translates into CASTTGSLGPNTEAFF.

This clonotype was detected many times. The chain couples TRBV6-6 to TRBJ1-1; D uncertain. The V end lost 6 bases, the J end lost 0 bases, and 5 bases lay between the germline ends. The CDR3 has 12 residues. Looked up from germline, CDR1 is MNHNY and CDR2 is SVGAGI (reference sequence). This CDR3 is CASRRLNTEAFF. The CDR3 DNA reads as TGTGCCAGCAGACGGCTGAACACTGAAGCTTTCTTT.

This clonotype was counted ten times or more. The chain combines TRBV20-1 with TRBJ2-3; tentative D call: TRBD2 (7 bases). Trimming took off 6 bases at V and 6 bases at J, with 16 bases between the two ends. CDR3 size: 13 residues. Germline CDR1 and CDR2: DFQATT and SNEGSKA (reference sequence). The chain's CDR3 is CSAPAGAVDTQYF. CDR3 DNA sequence: TGCAGTGCCCCGGCGGGGGCAGTGGATACGCAGTATTTT.

The chain joins TRBV2 to TRBJ2-1, with TRBD2 matching over 7 bases. CDR1 and CDR2 (germline): SNHLY, FYNNEI. The CDR3 sequence is 13 residues long. The trim removed 10 bases at V and 3 bases at J, leaving 6 bases unmatched. CDR3: CATDPGGYNEQFF. For the CDR3, the DNA is TGTGCCACCGACCCGGGGGGCTACAATGAGCAGTTCTTC. Full variable domain (outside the CDR3, taken from reference TRBV2 and TRBJ2-1): EPEVTQTPSHQVTQMGQEVILRCVPISNHLYFYWYRQILGQKVEFLVSFYNNEISEKSEIFDDQFSVERPDGSNFTLKIRSTKLEDSAMYFCATDPGGYNEQFFGPGTRLTVL.

In this sample, this clonotype turned up many times. The chain recombines TRBV19 with TRBJ1-1; a weak D match, TRBD1 (6 bases). This CDR3 is built from 14 residues. Germline V gene data show CDR1 as LNHDA and CDR2 as SQIVND (reference sequence). V lost 5 bases, J lost 0 bases, and 10 bases lay in between. The CDR3 DNA reads as TGTGCCAGTAGTGCGGACAGCATGAACACTGAAGCTTTCTTT. Protein: CASSADSMNTEAFF.

This clonotype was detected ten times or more. The chain couples TRBV18 to TRBJ2-3; D is undetermined. The CDR3 sequence is 15 residues long. Germline CDR1 reads KGHSH; CDR2 reads LQKENI. Trimming removed 0 bases from V and 1 base from J, with 8 bases in between. Here the CDR3 reads CASSPPARRTDTQYF. DNA of the CDR3: TGTGCCAGCTCACCACCGGCCAGACGCACAGATACGCAGTATTTT.